The 31 T cell receptor beta chains reported below all come from one sample, sequenced in a study of blood T cell repertoires in COVID-19. Clones were read by immunoSEQ multiplex PCR, and TCRdb kept only the in-frame ones, dropping some. The sample lists some 170,000 clones, approximately 75% occurring once. Material for sequencing was peripheral blood. The origin of the receptors is a human donor in a cohort sampled during active COVID-19.

V gene TRBV11-2 combines with J gene TRBJ2-7; 10 bases are a match to TRBD2. CDR3 length: 16 residues. With 2 bases clipped from V and 4 bases from J, the junction kept 8 bases outside the gene matches. CDR1 and CDR2 (germline): SGHAT, FQNNGV. CDR3 protein: CASSLSLGLAEYEQYF. The CDR3 DNA reads as TGTGCCAGCAGCTTATCCTTAGGACTAGCGGAGTACGAGCAGTACTTC.

As to this clone: At the DNA level, this CDR3 is encoded by other sequences in the same sample as well. The rearrangement uses TRBV5-1 and TRBJ1-6; 9 bases are shared with TRBD1. The length of the CDR3 is 13 residues. Germline V gene lookup returns CDR1 SGHRS and CDR2 YFSETQ. V lost 4 bases to trimming and J lost 7 bases; unmatched junction nucleotides: 0. CDR3 sequence: CASSGTGNSPLHF. CDR3 DNA sequence: TGCGCCAGCAGCGGGACAGGGAATTCACCCCTCCACTTT. Supplemented by reference TRBV5-1 and TRBJ1-6, the full variable domain reads KAGVTQTPRYLIKTRGQQVTLSCSPISGHRSVSWYQQTPGQGLQFLFEYFSETQRNKGNFPGRFSGRQFSNSRSEMNVSTLELGDSALYLCASSGTGNSPLHFGNGTRLTVT.

The chain is built from TRBV5-1 and TRBJ2-5; TRBD1 aligns across 9 bases. CDR1 and CDR2 from the germline V gene are SGHRS and YFSETQ. CDR3 length: 15 amino acids. After removal of 4 bases from V and 4 bases from J, the junction contained 8 bases not matched to a gene. CDR3 loop: CASSDPQGAGETQYF. The CDR3 nucleotides are TGCGCCAGCAGCGACCCACAGGGGGCGGGAGAGACCCAGTACTTC.

The chain couples TRBV28 to TRBJ1-1; the D is unclear. Trimming left V 6 bases short and J 2 bases short, with 13 bases between. Germline V gene data show CDR1 as MDHEN and CDR2 as SYDVKM. This CDR3 has 14 residues. The CDR3 is CASSPGLGNTEAFF. The CDR3 nucleotides read TGTGCCAGCAGCCCCGGACTAGGAAACACTGAAGCTTTCTTT.

This clone was seen just once. The chain is built from TRBV18 and TRBJ2-3; 8 positions agree with TRBD1. The junction had 8 bases not matched to a gene; V was cut back by 6 bases and J by 0 bases. The CDR3 length is 16 residues. Germline CDR1 reads KGHSH; CDR2 reads LQKENI. In DNA form, the CDR3 reads TGTGCCAGCTCCCAAAACAGGGGGAAAAGCACAGATACGCAGTATTTT. This codes for CASSQNRGKSTDTQYF. The full variable domain, with the rest looked up from reference TRBV18 and TRBJ2-3, is NAGVMQNPRHLVRRRGQEARLRCSPMKGHSHVYWYRQLPEEGLKFMVYLQKENIIDESGMPKERFSAEFPKEGPSILRIQQVVRGDSAAYFCASSQNRGKSTDTQYFGPGTRLTVL.

V and J are TRBV7-7 and TRBJ2-5; 13 nucleotides match TRBD2. Germline V gene sequence: CDR1 SSHAT, CDR2 FNYEAQ (reference sequence). This CDR3 contains 18 residues. V dropped 5 bases and J dropped 2; count of bases not matched to a gene: 11. The CDR3 loop reads CASSTRTSGGRAQETQYF. CDR3 nucleotides: TGTGCCAGCAGCACACGGACTAGCGGGGGCCGAGCGCAAGAGACCCAGTACTTC.

This clone occurred many times. The rearrangement uses TRBV30 and TRBJ1-6; possible D gene TRBD1, 5 bases. This CDR3 has 14 residues. V lost 0 bases and J lost 7, with 10 bases in between. Germline loops: CDR1 GTSNPN, CDR2 SVGIG (reference sequence). CDR3 sequence: CAWSVGDSNSPLHF. The CDR3 coding sequence is TGTGCCTGGAGTGTAGGTGACAGCAATTCACCCCTCCACTTT. Complete variable domain (other parts from reference TRBV30 and TRBJ1-6): SQTIHQWPATLVQPVGSPLSLECTVEGTSNPNLYWYRQAAGRGLQLLFYSVGIGQISSEVPQNLSASRPQDRQFILSSKKLLLSDSGFYLCAWSVGDSNSPLHFGNGTRLTVT.

V usage is TRBV7-2 and J usage is TRBJ1-3; D not certain. Germline lookup yields CDR1 SGHTA and CDR2 FQGNSA. With 2 bases removed from V and 6 bases from J, the gap between germline ends came to 5 bases. CDR3 length equals 12 residues. CDR3 sequence reads: CASSLNSNTIYF. Here the CDR3 DNA reads TGTGCCAGCAGCTTAAACTCAAACACCATATATTTT.

The CDR3 loop is CATSRIRGAETQYF. The DNA for the CDR3 is TGTGCCACCAGCAGAATCAGGGGCGCAGAGACCCAGTACTTC. This rearrangement joins TRBV15 to TRBJ2-5; D is perhaps TRBD1 (6 bases). V lost 2 bases and J 4 bases, leaving 11 bases between the germline ends. CDR3 length equals 14 residues. Per the germline V gene, CDR1 is LNHNV and CDR2 is YYDKDF (reference sequence).

V usage is TRBV4-3 and J usage is TRBJ1-5; TRBD1 matches 8 bases. This CDR3 has 15 residues. Germline V gives CDR1 LGHNA, CDR2 YSLEER. V lost 0 bases, J lost 6 bases, and 4 bases stayed unmatched. The CDR3 spells CASSQEGGTGQPQHF. The CDR3 region has the DNA TGCGCCAGCAGCCAAGAGGGGGGGACAGGTCAGCCCCAGCATTTT.

This clone was seen a few times. V usage is TRBV27 and J usage is TRBJ1-1; 9 bases fit TRBD1. The V segment lost 6 bases and the J segment 6 bases; nucleotides outside the gene matches: 8. Germline CDR1 reads MNHEY; CDR2 reads SMNVEV (reference sequence). The length of the CDR3 is 14 residues. The CDR3 bases are TGTGCCAGCAGGAGACAGGGGGGTTCCGCTGAAGCTTTCTTT. This codes for CASRRQGGSAEAFF.

The CDR3 coding sequence is TGTGCCAGCAGTCAAGGACAGAAGGGCTACACCTTC. It is translated as CASSQGQKGYTF. V usage is TRBV28 and J usage is TRBJ1-2; TRBD1 is a possible D gene (6 bases). This CDR3 is built from 12 residues. CDR1 and CDR2 (germline): MDHEN, SYDVKM. The V end was cut by 5 bases, the J end by 8 bases, with 12 bases between.

This chain uses TRBV6-5 with TRBJ1-4; the match to TRBD1 covers 8 bases. The CDR3 runs 16 residues. Trimming took 2 bases from V and 7 from J; bases not matched to a gene: 9. Germline assignment: CDR1 MNHEY and CDR2 SVGAGI. For the CDR3, the DNA is TGTGCCAGCAGTTACGGTCGGGGGACAGGAGTTGAAAAACTGTTTTTT. It specifies CASSYGRGTGVEKLFF.

The chain couples TRBV28 to TRBJ1-5; possible D gene TRBD1, 5 bases. The CDR3 is made up of 16 amino acids. Germline lookup yields CDR1 MDHEN and CDR2 SYDVKM. V was cut by 6 bases and J by 0 bases, with 15 bases left in between. DNA of the CDR3: TGTGCCAGCAGCCCCACCCGGGGGACTAGCAATCAGCCCCAGCATTTT. Residues: CASSPTRGTSNQPQHF. Full variable domain (outside the CDR3, taken from reference TRBV28 and TRBJ1-5): DVKVTQSSRYLVKRTGEKVFLECVQDMDHENMFWYRQDPGLGLRLIYFSYDVKMKEKGDIPEGYSVSREKKERFSLILESASTNQTSMYLCASSPTRGTSNQPQHFGDGTRLSIL.

The J gene is TRBJ2-7, the V gene TRBV6-1; D might be TRBD2 (6 bases). The V gene's germline CDR1 is MNHNS and CDR2 SASEGT. The CDR3 loop spans 17 amino acids. V was trimmed by 3 bases and J by 3 bases, leaving 21 bases between them. CDR3 DNA: TGTGCCAGCAGTGACCCGTTGGTAACTAGCACTCTCTACGAGCAGTACTTC. Encoded protein: CASSDPLVTSTLYEQYF.

The chain recombines TRBV14 with TRBJ1-2; possibly TRBD1 for D (6 bases). V was clipped by 8 bases and J by 0 bases, with 10 bases between them. CDR3 size: 13 residues. Looked up from germline, CDR1 is SGHDN and CDR2 is FVKESK. CDR3 DNA sequence: TGTGCCAGCCGGGGGGCAGCTAACTATGGCTACACCTTC. Translated, it gives CASRGAANYGYTF.

The CDR3 spells CASSSLRGAFGAEAFF. For the CDR3, the DNA is TGTGCCAGCAGTAGCCTACGGGGGGCCTTTGGCGCTGAAGCTTTCTTT. The chain combines TRBV28 with TRBJ1-1; TRBD1 is a possible D gene (6 bases). Germline CDR1 MDHEN, CDR2 SYDVKM. CDR3 length: 16 amino acids. V lost 5 bases and J 6 bases, leaving 22 bases between the germline ends.

This chain connects TRBV6-6 to TRBJ2-3; D might be TRBD1 (8 bases). Trimming stripped 6 bases from V and 3 bases from J, with 19 bases between. CDR3 length: 16 residues. Per the germline V gene, CDR1 is MNHNY and CDR2 is SVGAGI (reference sequence). The CDR3 DNA reads TGTGCCAGCAGCCGATCAAACAGGGGGGGAACAGATACGCAGTATTTT. Translated, it gives CASSRSNRGGTDTQYF.

The genes are TRBV7-3 and TRBJ2-5, with TRBD1 as a possible D gene (6 bases). Per germline, CDR1 SGHTA and CDR2 FQGTGA. This CDR3 region has 15 residues. The ends were cut back, 4 bases at V and 1 base at J, with 13 bases in the middle. The CDR3 nucleotides are TGTGCCAGCAGCTGGGCCCAGGGGCCCCAAGAGACCCAGTACTTC. Translation: CASSWAQGPQETQYF.

This clone was seen once. V usage is TRBV11-2 and J usage is TRBJ1-2; D gene uncertain. Looked up from germline, CDR1 is SGHAT and CDR2 is FQNNGV. V was cut by 6 bases and J by 2 bases, with 10 bases left in between. The CDR3 runs 13 residues. CDR3 sequence: CASSREANYGYTF. The CDR3 DNA is TGTGCCAGCAGTAGAGAGGCCAACTATGGCTACACCTTC. The variable domain in full, with the rest retrieved from reference TRBV11-2 and TRBJ1-2, is EAGVAQSPRYKIIEKRQSVAFWCNPISGHATLYWYQQILGQGPKLLIQFQNNGVVDDSQLPKDRFSAERLKGVDSTLKIQPAKLEDSAVYLCASSREANYGYTFGSGTRLTVV.

The chain is built from TRBV15 and TRBJ1-1; D is uncertain. Trimming took 4 bases from V and 0 from J, leaving 6 bases between them. The CDR3 is 13 residues long. CDR1 and CDR2 (germline): LNHNV, YYDKDF (reference sequence). CDR3 nucleotide sequence: TGTGCCACCAGCATGAGCCTGAACACTGAAGCTTTCTTT. Translating it yields CATSMSLNTEAFF. The entire variable domain, with the rest obtained from reference TRBV15 and TRBJ1-1, is as follows: DAMVIQNPRYQVTQFGKPVTLSCSQTLNHNVMYWYQQKSSQAPKLLFHYYDKDFNNEADTPDNFQSRRPNTSFCFLDIRSPGLGDTAMYLCATSMSLNTEAFFGQGTRLTVV.

This clone has a single count. The CDR3 is CASSLSGPGYNEQFF. CDR3 sequence (DNA): TGCGCCAGCAGTCTTAGCGGACCAGGGTACAATGAGCAGTTCTTC. The rearrangement uses TRBV5-1 and TRBJ2-1; tentatively, D is TRBD2 (6 bases). CDR1 is SGHRS, CDR2 YFSETQ, per germline. This CDR3 contains 15 residues. Between the trimmed V and J ends, which lost 5 bases and 4 bases, there was a span of 16 bases.

The rearrangement joins TRBV11-3 to TRBJ2-1; 7 bases are a match to TRBD1. Germline values: CDR1 SGHNT, CDR2 YENEEA. V trimming: 0 bases; J trimming: 4 bases; junction bases outside the gene matches: 3. The CDR3 spans 15 residues. The CDR3 sequence: CASSLEGGGYNEQFF. CDR3 DNA: TGTGCCAGCAGCTTAGAAGGGGGCGGATACAATGAGCAGTTCTTC.

A few counts support this clone. V usage is TRBV11-2 and J usage is TRBJ2-7; 11 bases agree with TRBD2. This CDR3 is 15 amino acids long. V shed 5 bases, J shed 4 bases, and the junction held 7 bases outside the gene matches. CDR1 is SGHAT, CDR2 FQNNGV, per germline. For the CDR3, the DNA is TGTGCCAGCAGCCGGTTGACTAGCGGGAAATACGAGCAGTACTTC. This encodes CASSRLTSGKYEQYF.

The chain couples TRBV5-6 to TRBJ2-5, with 7 bases lining up with TRBD1. With 1 base clipped from V and 4 bases from J, the junction kept 1 base outside the gene matches. The CDR3 has 13 residues. CDR1 is SGHDT, CDR2 YYEEEE, per germline. CDR3 in DNA: TGTGCCAGCAGCTTGACAGGGGTAGAGACCCAGTACTTC. Its protein product is CASSLTGVETQYF.

V and J are TRBV6-5 and TRBJ1-2; D perhaps matches TRBD1 (5 bases). V shed 0 bases and J shed 5 bases, with 10 bases lying between them. The CDR3 sequence is 14 residues long. In germline, CDR1 is MNHEY, CDR2 SVGAGI. CDR3 sequence: CASSYSQGRYGYTF. The CDR3, as DNA: TGTGCCAGCAGTTACTCGCAGGGCAGATATGGCTACACCTTC.

V is TRBV6-6 and J is TRBJ1-2; 9 nucleotides line up with TRBD1. J was trimmed by 6 bases and V by 6 bases; bases with no gene match: 8. Germline CDR1 MNHNY, CDR2 SVGAGI (reference sequence). This CDR3 comprises 14 residues. In nucleotides, the CDR3 is TGTGCCAGCAGGGATACAGGGGGCGTCCATGGCTACACCTTC. Its translation is CASRDTGGVHGYTF.

This chain uses TRBV7-2 with TRBJ1-1; no clear D gene. This CDR3 is 13 amino acids long. Germline V lookup: CDR1 SGHTA, CDR2 FQGNSA. Trimming took 4 bases from V and 5 from J, leaving 11 bases between them. The CDR3 nucleotides are TGTGCCAGCAGCTCCGCGGGAAGTACTGAAGCTTTCTTT. Translating gives CASSSAGSTEAFF.

The chain recombines TRBV5-1 with TRBJ2-5, with D possibly TRBD2 on 5 matching bases. The CDR3 totals 12 residues. The V end lost 0 bases, the J end lost 7 bases, and 7 bases lay between the germline ends. The germline V gene has CDR1 SGHRS and CDR2 YFSETQ. The CDR3 region is CASSLAEGTQYF. CDR3 nucleotide sequence: TGCGCCAGCAGCTTGGCCGAGGGGACCCAGTACTTC.

This chain connects TRBV7-2 to TRBJ2-1, with D maybe TRBD2 (5 bases). The ends were cut back, 5 bases at V and 7 bases at J, with 18 bases in the middle. Germline V gives CDR1 SGHTA, CDR2 FQGNSA. The CDR3 extends over 15 amino acids. CDR3 amino acids: CASSPGGQPLNEQFF. CDR3 DNA: TGTGCCAGCAGCCCCGGCGGGCAACCCCTAAATGAGCAGTTCTTC.

The V gene is TRBV10-3, the J gene TRBJ2-6; unclear D gene. The CDR3 consists of 14 residues. Germline CDR1 ENHRY, CDR2 SYGVKD. The V and J ends lost 10 bases and 2 bases respectively, with 12 bases between them. The CDR3 DNA sequence: TGTGCCACAGTAGACAATACTGGGGCCAACGTCCTGACTTTC. Its protein product is CATVDNTGANVLTF.